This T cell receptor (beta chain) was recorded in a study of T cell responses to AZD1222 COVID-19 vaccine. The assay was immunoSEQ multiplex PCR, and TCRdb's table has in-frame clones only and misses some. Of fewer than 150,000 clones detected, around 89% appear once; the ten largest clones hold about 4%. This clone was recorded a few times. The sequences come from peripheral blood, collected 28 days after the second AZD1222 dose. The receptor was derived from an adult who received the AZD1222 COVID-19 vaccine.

The CDR3 sequence is CAISEPSNRGTEAFF. CDR3 DNA: TGTGCCATCAGTGAGCCTTCGAATAGGGGGACTGAAGCTTTCTTT. J is TRBJ1-1 and V is TRBV10-3, with a possible D match to TRBD1 (6 bases). Germline V gene sequence: CDR1 ENHRY, CDR2 SYGVKD. The germline V and J ends were trimmed by 2 bases and 5 bases, with 15 bases remaining between them. This CDR3 has 15 amino acids.